These 8 T cell receptor beta chains were sequenced from one sample in a study of blood T cell repertoires in COVID-19. Some clones are missing from TCRdb's copy, which holds only in-frame ones; the method was immunoSEQ multiplex PCR. The data show about 24,000 clones, about nine tenths seen once. Sequenced: peripheral blood. The receptors shown here come from a woman in her 70s with active COVID-19.

The chain joins TRBV5-6 to TRBJ1-5; TRBD1 is a possible D gene (6 bases). The CDR3 length is 14 residues. The V and J ends lost 4 bases and 3 bases respectively, with 11 bases between them. Germline assignment: CDR1 SGHDT and CDR2 YYEEEE. This chain's CDR3 is CASSPRQANQPQHF. CDR3 coding DNA: TGTGCCAGCAGCCCCCGACAGGCCAATCAGCCCCAGCATTTT. The variable domain in full, with the rest retrieved from reference TRBV5-6 and TRBJ1-5, is DAGVTQSPTHLIKTRGQQVTLRCSPKSGHDTVSWYQQALGQGPQFIFQYYEEEERQRGNFPDRFSGHQFPNYSSELNVNALLLGDSALYLCASSPRQANQPQHFGDGTRLSIL.

CDR3 sequence: CASSEGPNQETQYF. The CDR3 DNA reads as TGTGCCAGCAGTGAAGGGCCCAACCAAGAGACCCAGTACTTC. The V call is TRBV2, the J call TRBJ2-5; D remains ambiguous. With 1 base removed from V and 0 bases from J, the gap between germline ends came to 6 bases. The CDR3 length is 14 residues. The germline CDR1 and CDR2 sequences are SNHLY and FYNNEI.

V gene TRBV4-1 combines with J gene TRBJ1-1; 11 bases line up with TRBD1. In germline, CDR1 is MGHRA, CDR2 YSYEKL. This CDR3 is 16 amino acids long. V shed 2 bases and J 5 bases; nucleotides not matched to a gene: 7. CDR3 loop: CASSQPGQGAKTEAFF. DNA of the CDR3: TGCGCCAGCAGCCAACCCGGACAGGGGGCGAAGACTGAAGCTTTCTTT.

The V and J genes are TRBV11-1 and TRBJ2-1, with 9 bases fitting TRBD2. This CDR3 is 15 amino acids long. Germline assignment: CDR1 SGHAT and CDR2 FQDESV (reference sequence). Unmatched junction bases numbered 7, after V lost 5 bases and J lost 5 bases. CDR3 DNA sequence: TGTGCCAGCAGCCGGCGGGGGGGCACAAACAATGAGCAGTTCTTC. Its protein product is CASSRRGGTNNEQFF.

This clone has a single count. The CDR3 DNA reads TGTGCCAGCAGCCGCGGACAGTTACAAGAGACCCAGTACTTC. This encodes CASSRGQLQETQYF. The chain is built from TRBV14 and TRBJ2-5; D perhaps matches TRBD1 (6 bases). Trimming removed 4 bases from V and 2 bases from J, with 11 bases in between. Germline-derived CDR1 and CDR2 are SGHDN and FVKESK. The CDR3 sequence is 14 residues long.

This CDR3 is CASSPVSGGAGETQYF. The CDR3 DNA sequence: TGTGCCAGCAGCCCCGTTAGCGGGGGGGCGGGAGAGACCCAGTACTTC. The chain combines TRBV7-2 with TRBJ2-5, with TRBD2 identical over 11 bases. Germline trimming cut 5 bases from V and 4 bases from J; bases unmatched to any gene: 9. CDR3 size: 16 residues. Germline CDR1 is SGHTA and CDR2 is FQGNSA.

This clone was seen only once. The rearrangement uses TRBV30 and TRBJ2-5, with D uncertain. Germline-derived CDR1 and CDR2 are GTSNPN and SVGIG (reference sequence). V was shortened by 2 bases and J by 5 bases, with 9 bases between the two germline ends. CDR3 length equals 12 residues. CDR3 DNA: TGTGCCTGGAGTTCGAGATTGGAGACCCAGTACTTC. It encodes CAWSSRLETQYF.

This rearrangement joins TRBV20-1 to TRBJ2-1; possibly TRBD1 for D (6 bases). V was shortened by 3 bases and J by 4 bases, with 13 bases between the two germline ends. This CDR3 contains 14 residues. From germline, CDR1 is DFQATT and CDR2 SNEGSKA (reference sequence). CDR3 region: CSASRQGRYNEQFF. CDR3 nucleotide sequence: TGCAGTGCTAGTAGGCAGGGGCGTTACAATGAGCAGTTCTTC.